Shown below are 13 T cell receptor beta chains from a single sample sequenced in a study of cytomegalovirus exposure and HLA in healthy donors (dated 2017 in TCRdb). The library was made by the immunoSEQ multiplex PCR assay. Held by TCRdb, this immuneACCESS table contains in-frame sequences only and omits some clones. Under half of the omission traces to an unresolved V gene where checked; the cause of the rest is unknown. This sample is represented by under 200,000 clones; 75% to 95% of them were singletons. The top ten clones comprise 3% to 3.5% of the sample. Sequencing input: PBMCs. The receptors stem from a woman aged 18 to 35 in good health and CMV-seropositive.

The rearrangement links TRBV19 to TRBJ2-3; 7 bases are a match to TRBD2. The CDR3 loop spans 14 amino acids. The germline V gene has CDR1 LNHDA and CDR2 SQIVND (reference sequence). The V and J ends lost 6 bases and 0 bases, in that order; junction bases with no gene match: 3. In DNA form, the CDR3 reads TGTGCCAGTAGGCTAGCGGCTAGCACAGATACGCAGTATTTT. Amino acid sequence: CASRLAASTDTQYF.

This chain uses TRBV11-2 with TRBJ1-2; 11 nucleotides agree with TRBD1. The CDR3 sequence is 17 residues long. The trim removed 6 bases at V and 3 bases at J, leaving 12 bases unmatched. The germline V gene encodes CDR1 SGHAT and CDR2 FQNNGV. This CDR3 reads CASSARDRGRVDYGYTF. The DNA for the CDR3 is TGTGCCAGCAGTGCCCGGGACAGGGGGAGAGTTGACTATGGCTACACCTTC. The variable domain in full, completed from reference TRBV11-2 and TRBJ1-2, reads EAGVAQSPRYKIIEKRQSVAFWCNPISGHATLYWYQQILGQGPKLLIQFQNNGVVDDSQLPKDRFSAERLKGVDSTLKIQPAKLEDSAVYLCASSARDRGRVDYGYTFGSGTRLTVV.

The chain links TRBV19 to TRBJ2-5, with D tentatively TRBD1 (6 bases). The CDR3 is 15 residues long. The germline V and J ends were trimmed by 6 bases and 4 bases, with 18 bases remaining between them. CDR1 is LNHDA, CDR2 SQIVND, per germline (reference sequence). The CDR3: CASSTGPGHGETQYF. The CDR3 region has the DNA TGTGCCAGTAGCACGGGCCCGGGACACGGAGAGACCCAGTACTTC.

The chain combines TRBV2 with TRBJ1-2; weak D call: TRBD1 (5 bases). CDR1 and CDR2 (germline): SNHLY, FYNNEI. V lost 2 bases, J lost 2 bases, and 6 bases lay in between. The CDR3 loop spans 13 amino acids. The CDR3: CASSEQGNYGYTF. CDR3 sequence (DNA): TGTGCCAGCAGTGAACAGGGAAACTATGGCTACACCTTC.

The chain uses TRBV15 and TRBJ2-5; 10 bases agree with TRBD2. CDR1 is LNHNV and CDR2 is YYDKDF in the germline V gene (reference sequence). V shed 3 bases, J shed 4 bases, and the junction held 11 bases outside the gene matches. The CDR3 has 17 residues. The CDR3 DNA sequence: TGTGCCACCAGCAGGGGGGGGGCTAGCGGGAGATCAGAGACCCAGTACTTC. This encodes CATSRGGASGRSETQYF.

V usage is TRBV28 and J usage is TRBJ2-7; the match to TRBD2 covers 10 bases. Germline values: CDR1 MDHEN, CDR2 SYDVKM. The V segment lost 5 bases and the J segment 5 bases; nucleotides outside the gene matches: 9. The CDR3 is made up of 15 amino acids. CDR3 nucleotide sequence: TGTGCCAGCAGTCCAGCCCTAGCGGGAGACGACGAGCAGTACTTC. Its protein is CASSPALAGDDEQYF.

The V and J genes are TRBV18 and TRBJ2-1, with TRBD1 matching over 8 bases. Trimming took 4 bases from V and 6 from J; bases not matched to a gene: 11. Germline V lookup: CDR1 KGHSH, CDR2 LQKENI. The CDR3 runs to 16 residues. DNA of the CDR3: TGTGCCAGCTCACTATTCGTAGGACAGGGCTTCAATGAGCAGTTCTTC. It codes for CASSLFVGQGFNEQFF. The full variable domain, completed using reference TRBV18 and TRBJ2-1, is NAGVMQNPRHLVRRRGQEARLRCSPMKGHSHVYWYRQLPEEGLKFMVYLQKENIIDESGMPKERFSAEFPKEGPSILRIQQVVRGDSAAYFCASSLFVGQGFNEQFFGPGTRLTVL.

V is TRBV18 and J is TRBJ1-1, with 9 bases identical to TRBD1. Per germline, CDR1 KGHSH and CDR2 LQKENI. The CDR3 is 14 amino acids. V trimming: 3 bases; J trimming: 4 bases; junction bases outside the gene matches: 3. CDR3 amino acids: CASSPGQGPTEAFF. In DNA, the CDR3 is TGTGCCAGCTCACCGGGACAGGGTCCCACTGAAGCTTTCTTT.

This chain uses TRBV20-1 with TRBJ2-3; D might be TRBD2 (5 bases). Trimming removed 6 bases at V and 7 bases at J, with 11 bases between. The germline CDR1 and CDR2 sequences are DFQATT and SNEGSKA (reference sequence). The CDR3 is 11 amino acids. CDR3 coding DNA: TGCAGTGCACCCCTAGCAAATACGCAGTATTTT. This encodes CSAPLANTQYF.

Here the CDR3 reads CASSFVDRGKYEQYF. DNA of the CDR3: TGTGCCAGCAGTTTCGTGGACAGGGGGAAATACGAGCAGTACTTC. V is TRBV28 and J is TRBJ2-7; the match to TRBD1 covers 10 bases. The V gene's germline CDR1 is MDHEN and CDR2 SYDVKM. CDR3 length: 15 amino acids. V lost 3 bases and J lost 4; bases outside the gene matches: 6.

CDR3 DNA sequence: TGTGCCAGCAGCTTGGCGCGGTTTGGACTCCCGAAGGGTGAGCAGTTCTTC. It codes for CASSLARFGLPKGEQFF. The chain employs TRBV5-4 and TRBJ2-1; D may be TRBD2 (5 bases). The CDR3 covers 17 residues. Germline lookup yields CDR1 SGHNT and CDR2 YYREEE (reference sequence). V dropped 0 bases and J dropped 9 bases, with 22 bases sitting between them.

The rearrangement links TRBV23-1 to TRBJ1-5, with no clear D. TRBV23-1 is placed among ORFs of uncertain function. This CDR3 region has 16 residues. V was trimmed by 3 bases and J by 5 bases, leaving 17 bases between them. The CDR3 DNA reads as TGCGCCAGCAGTCAGTTTGGAGGCGGGAATTATCAGCCCCAGCATTTT. The encoded protein is CASSQFGGGNYQPQHF.

This rearrangement joins TRBV7-2 to TRBJ2-2, with D maybe TRBD2 (5 bases). The CDR3 covers 13 residues. Per the germline V gene, CDR1 is SGHTA and CDR2 is FQGNSA. V was cut by 3 bases and J by 5 bases, with 7 bases left in between. The CDR3 reads CASSLGGTGELFF. The CDR3 region has the DNA TGTGCCAGCAGCTTGGGCGGGACCGGGGAGCTGTTTTTT.